This TCR beta chain was profiled in a study of PD-1 blockade in classical Hodgkin lymphoma. Comment on this clone: The antigen remains unidentified.

Time point given: cycle 4 day 1 (C4D1), after 6 weeks of nivolumab. All the patients suffered relapse after autologous stem cell transplantation, and brentuximab vedotin exposure differed. Only in-frame clones appear in the TCRdb table, and some are missing; sequencing was by immunoSEQ multiplex PCR. The table shows 96,000 or so clones, with around 93% occurring only once. Findings of the study overall: Prior to therapy, complete responders displayed diversity much like that of newly diagnosed patients.

This specimen consisted of peripheral blood mononuclear cells (PBMCs), obtained before the fourth cycle of nivolumab. This clonotype originated in a human donor with classical Hodgkin lymphoma.

Here the CDR3 DNA reads TGTGCCAGCAGTGAGAACGGCTCTGGAAACACCATATATTTT. Translating gives CASSENGSGNTIYF. The gene calls are TRBV2 and TRBJ1-3; D gene uncertain. The CDR3 has 14 residues. In germline, CDR1 is SNHLY, CDR2 FYNNEI. V was trimmed by 3 bases and J by 0 bases, leaving 6 bases between them.